This entry lists 6 T cell receptor beta chains sequenced from one sample in a study of cytomegalovirus exposure and HLA in healthy donors. The repertoire was sequenced with immunoSEQ multiplex PCR; TCRdb's copy has only in-frame clones and lacks some. This repertoire shows fewer than 250,000 clones, approximately 88% found once; its top ten account for about 14%. Sequencing was done on a sample of PBMCs. Receptors originate from a woman aged 25 to 39 in good health and CMV-seropositive.

In this sample, this clone turned up once. V is TRBV9 and J is TRBJ2-3; weak D call: TRBD2 (6 bases). Germline V gene data show CDR1 as SGDLS and CDR2 as YYNGEE. This CDR3 is 16 amino acids long. V was trimmed by 0 bases and J by 2 bases, leaving 13 bases between them. In nucleotides, the CDR3 is TGTGCCAGCAGCGTAGGAGACGGGAGTCCCACAGATACGCAGTATTTT. Its protein product is CASSVGDGSPTDTQYF.

V gene TRBV5-1 combines with J gene TRBJ2-7; D might be TRBD1 (5 bases). CDR1 is SGHRS, CDR2 YFSETQ, per germline. The CDR3 has 13 residues. The V gene lost 2 bases and the J gene lost 6 bases, with 12 bases spanning the gap. CDR3 sequence reads: CASSFIQGSEQYF. The CDR3 DNA is TGCGCCAGCAGCTTCATTCAGGGTTCCGAGCAGTACTTC.

This clone was seen just once. This sequence joins TRBV20-1 and TRBJ2-7; no firm D call. Germline lookup yields CDR1 DFQATT and CDR2 SNEGSKA (reference sequence). Trimming cost V 5 bases and J 3 bases, with 5 bases left between them. This CDR3 has 10 residues. CDR3 region: CSALNYEQYF. The DNA for the CDR3 is TGCAGTGCTCTTAACTACGAGCAGTACTTC.

The V gene is TRBV5-1, the J gene TRBJ1-3, with 7 bases aligning to TRBD1. Germline V lookup: CDR1 SGHRS, CDR2 YFSETQ. Germline trimming cut 4 bases from V and 4 bases from J; bases unmatched to any gene: 5. The CDR3 runs 14 residues. CDR3 coding DNA: TGCGCCAGCAGCCGCGCAGGGGGAGGAAACACCATATATTTT. Translation gives CASSRAGGGNTIYF. The variable domain in full, completed from reference TRBV5-1 and TRBJ1-3, reads KAGVTQTPRYLIKTRGQQVTLSCSPISGHRSVSWYQQTPGQGLQFLFEYFSETQRNKGNFPGRFSGRQFSNSRSEMNVSTLELGDSALYLCASSRAGGGNTIYFGEGSWLTVV.

This clone occurred a few times. J is TRBJ1-1 and V is TRBV20-1; D gene uncertain. Trimming removed 6 bases at V and 1 base at J, with 6 bases between. Germline CDR1 and CDR2: DFQATT and SNEGSKA (reference sequence). CDR3 length equals 11 residues. Written as DNA, the CDR3 is TGCAGTGCGCAGACGAACACTGAAGCTTTCTTT. Protein: CSAQTNTEAFF.

The V and J genes are TRBV27 and TRBJ2-2; 9 bases align to TRBD1. The CDR3 consists of 17 residues. Germline V gene data show CDR1 as MNHEY and CDR2 as SMNVEV (reference sequence). V lost 3 bases to trimming and J lost 6 bases; unmatched junction nucleotides: 11. The CDR3 spells CASSFSGTGRIAGELFF. The CDR3 nucleotides are TGTGCCAGCAGTTTTTCCGGGACAGGGAGGATAGCCGGGGAGCTGTTTTTT.